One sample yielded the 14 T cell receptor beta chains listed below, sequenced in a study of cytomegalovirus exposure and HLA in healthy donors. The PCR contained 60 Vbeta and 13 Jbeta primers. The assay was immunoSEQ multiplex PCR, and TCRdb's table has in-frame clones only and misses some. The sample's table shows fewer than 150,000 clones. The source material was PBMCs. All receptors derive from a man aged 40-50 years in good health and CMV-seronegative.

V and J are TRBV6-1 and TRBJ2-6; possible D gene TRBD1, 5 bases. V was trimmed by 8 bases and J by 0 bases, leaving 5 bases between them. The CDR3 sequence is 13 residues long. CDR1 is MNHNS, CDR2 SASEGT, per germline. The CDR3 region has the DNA TGTGCCAGCCAGGGCTCTGGGGCCAACGTCCTGACTTTC. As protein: CASQGSGANVLTF.

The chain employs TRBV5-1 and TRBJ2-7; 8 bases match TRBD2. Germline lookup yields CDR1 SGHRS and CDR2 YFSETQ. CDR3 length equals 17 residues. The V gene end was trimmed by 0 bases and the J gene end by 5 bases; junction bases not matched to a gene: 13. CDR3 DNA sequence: TGCGCCAGCAGCTTGGGTACCTCTACGGGGGGGGTCGACGAGCAGTACTTC. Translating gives CASSLGTSTGGVDEQYF.

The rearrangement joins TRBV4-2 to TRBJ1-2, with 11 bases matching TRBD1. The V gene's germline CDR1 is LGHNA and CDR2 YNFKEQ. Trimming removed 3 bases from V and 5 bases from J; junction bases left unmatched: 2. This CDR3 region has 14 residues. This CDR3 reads CASSHGDRGYGYTF. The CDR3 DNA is TGTGCCAGCAGCCACGGGGACAGGGGGTATGGCTACACCTTC.

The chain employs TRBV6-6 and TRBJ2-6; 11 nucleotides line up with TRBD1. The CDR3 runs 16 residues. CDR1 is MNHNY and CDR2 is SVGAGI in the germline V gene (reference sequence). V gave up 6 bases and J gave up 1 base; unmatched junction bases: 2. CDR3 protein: CASRGQGASGANVLTF. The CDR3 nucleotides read TGTGCCAGCAGAGGACAGGGGGCTTCTGGGGCCAACGTCCTGACTTTC.

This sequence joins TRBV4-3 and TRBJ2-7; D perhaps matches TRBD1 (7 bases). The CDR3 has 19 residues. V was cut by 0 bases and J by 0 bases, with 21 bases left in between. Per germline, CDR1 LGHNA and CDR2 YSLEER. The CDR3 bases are TGCGCCAGCAGCCAAGATCGGGTTGGAGGGACAGTGAGCTCCTACGAGCAGTACTTC. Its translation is CASSQDRVGGTVSSYEQYF.

The CDR3 region is CATRRGGVDTGELFF. In nucleotides, the CDR3 is TGTGCCACCCGGCGGGGAGGGGTAGATACCGGGGAGCTGTTTTTT. The genes are TRBV25-1 and TRBJ2-2, with 7 positions matching TRBD2. J was trimmed by 5 bases and V by 10 bases; bases with no gene match: 13. This CDR3 is built from 15 residues. Germline CDR1 and CDR2: MGHDK and SYGVNS.

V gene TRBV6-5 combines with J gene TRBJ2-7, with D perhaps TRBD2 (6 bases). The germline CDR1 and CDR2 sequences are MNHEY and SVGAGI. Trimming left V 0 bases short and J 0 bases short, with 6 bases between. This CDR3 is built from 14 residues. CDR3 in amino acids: CASSYSGGSYEQYF. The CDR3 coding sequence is TGTGCCAGCAGTTACTCGGGGGGCTCCTACGAGCAGTACTTC.

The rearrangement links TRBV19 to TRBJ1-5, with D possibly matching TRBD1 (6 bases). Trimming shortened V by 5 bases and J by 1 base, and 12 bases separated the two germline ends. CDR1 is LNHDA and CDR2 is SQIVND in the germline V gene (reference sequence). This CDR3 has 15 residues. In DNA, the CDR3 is TGTGCCAGTAGTCCAGGACAGAAGAGCAATCAGCCCCAGCATTTT. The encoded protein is CASSPGQKSNQPQHF. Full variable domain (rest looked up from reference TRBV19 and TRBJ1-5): DGGITQSPKYLFRKEGQNVTLSCEQNLNHDAMYWYRQDPGQGLRLIYYSQIVNDFQKGDIAEGYSVSREKKESFPLTVTSAQKNPTAFYLCASSPGQKSNQPQHFGDGTRLSIL.

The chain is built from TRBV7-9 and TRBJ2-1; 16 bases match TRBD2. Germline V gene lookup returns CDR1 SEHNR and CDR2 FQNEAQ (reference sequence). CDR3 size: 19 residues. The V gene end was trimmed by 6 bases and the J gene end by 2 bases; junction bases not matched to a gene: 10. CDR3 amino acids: CASSLLLGLAGGAYNEQFF. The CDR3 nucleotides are TGTGCCAGCAGTTTACTCCTGGGACTAGCGGGGGGGGCCTACAATGAGCAGTTCTTC. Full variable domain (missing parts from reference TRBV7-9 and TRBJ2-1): DTGVSQNPRHKITKRGQNVTFRCDPISEHNRLYWYRQTLGQGPEFLTYFQNEAQLEKSRLLSDRFSAERPKGSFSTLEIQRTEQGDSAMYLCASSLLLGLAGGAYNEQFFGPGTRLTVL.

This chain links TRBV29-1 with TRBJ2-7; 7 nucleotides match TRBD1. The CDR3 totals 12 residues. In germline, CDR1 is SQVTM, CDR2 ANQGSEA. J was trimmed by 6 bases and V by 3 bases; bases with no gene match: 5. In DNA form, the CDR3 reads TGCAGCGTTGAGCTTGGGACAGCCGAGCAGTACTTC. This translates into CSVELGTAEQYF.

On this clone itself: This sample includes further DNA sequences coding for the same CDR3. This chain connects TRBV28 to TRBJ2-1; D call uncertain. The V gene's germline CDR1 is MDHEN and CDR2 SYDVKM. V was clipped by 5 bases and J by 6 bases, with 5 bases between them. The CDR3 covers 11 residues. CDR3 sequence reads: CASSPLNEQFF. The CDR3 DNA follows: TGTGCCAGCAGTCCCCTCAATGAGCAGTTCTTC.

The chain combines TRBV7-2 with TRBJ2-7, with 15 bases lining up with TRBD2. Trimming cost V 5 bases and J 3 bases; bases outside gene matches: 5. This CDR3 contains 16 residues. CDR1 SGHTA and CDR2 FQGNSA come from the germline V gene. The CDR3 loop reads CASSPPGLAGGYEQYF. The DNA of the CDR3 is TGTGCCAGCAGCCCTCCGGGACTAGCGGGGGGCTACGAGCAGTACTTC.

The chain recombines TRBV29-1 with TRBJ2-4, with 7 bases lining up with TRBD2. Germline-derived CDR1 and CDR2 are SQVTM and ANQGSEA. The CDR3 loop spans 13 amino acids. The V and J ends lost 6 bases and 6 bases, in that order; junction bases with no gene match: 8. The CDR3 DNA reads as TGCAGCGTGGGGGGGGATCGGCGAAACATTCAGTACTTC. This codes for CSVGGDRRNIQYF. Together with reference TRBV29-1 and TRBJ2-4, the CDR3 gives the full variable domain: SAVISQKPSRDICQRGTSLTIQCQVDSQVTMMFWYRQQPGQSLTLIATANQGSEATYESGFVIDKFPISRPNLTFSTLTVSNMSPEDSSIYLCSVGGDRRNIQYFGAGTRLSVL.

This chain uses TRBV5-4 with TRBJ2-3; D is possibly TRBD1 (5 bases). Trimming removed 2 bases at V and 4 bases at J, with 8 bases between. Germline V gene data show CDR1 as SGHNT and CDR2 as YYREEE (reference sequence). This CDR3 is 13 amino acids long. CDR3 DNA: TGTGCCAGCAGCTTAAGGGGTCCAGATACGCAGTATTTT. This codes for CASSLRGPDTQYF.